These 24 T cell receptor beta chains were all obtained from the same sample, sequenced in a study of T cells expressing NK-cell markers. TCRdb reprocessed the 5' RACE reads; each CDR3 protein has one entry and no DNA is given. The sample spans some 440,000 distinct CDR3 sequences; the ten largest clones claim over 1.1%. Sequencing was done on a sample of blood T cells: a sorted CD56 or NKG2C T cell subset, CD4+ or CD8+ T cells, or bulk PBMC T cells (not recorded which). The receptors derive from a woman aged 45-65 years in good health.

The rearrangement links TRBV2 to TRBJ2-2. CDR3 length: 14 amino acids. The germline V gene has CDR1 SNHLY and CDR2 FYNNEI. The CDR3 reads CASSELASTGELFF.

The chain recombines TRBV12-3 or TRBV12-4 with TRBJ2-7; no DNA is available, so the TRBD2 call from TCRdb remains unchecked. The CDR3 sequence is 18 residues long. The CDR3 protein is CASSFRLAGATAGGEQYF.

The CDR3 loop is CASSLWGYTTDTQYF. The V gene is TRBV5-1, the J gene TRBJ2-3. The CDR3 extends over 15 amino acids. Germline V gives CDR1 SGHRS, CDR2 YFSETQ.

This rearrangement joins TRBV6-5 to TRBJ2-1; TCRdb returns TRBD2, unconfirmable since there is no DNA. The CDR3 extends over 17 amino acids. Germline CDR1 and CDR2: MNHEY and SVGAGI. This chain's CDR3 is CASSGRGARTPRNEQFF.

V and J are TRBV10-3 and TRBJ2-5; TCRdb names TRBD1, which stays unverified in the absence of DNA. The length of the CDR3 is 14 residues. CDR1 and CDR2 from the germline V gene are ENHRY and SYGVKD. CDR3 protein: CASQPGLGKETQYF.

The V and J genes are TRBV6-5 and TRBJ2-3; the D gene TCRdb calls, TRBD2, cannot be checked with no DNA. Germline CDR1 MNHEY, CDR2 SVGAGI. The CDR3 has 15 residues. This CDR3 is CASSSPSGTPDTQYF.

The chain carries TRBV12-3 or TRBV12-4 and TRBJ2-3; TCRdb outputs TRBD2, but without DNA this stays unchecked. There are 17 residues in the CDR3. This CDR3 reads CASKLSGRPTVTDTQYF.

The CDR3 spells CSVDGLAGVAETQYF. The chain recombines TRBV29-1 with TRBJ2-5; checking the TCRdb D call of TRBD2 is not possible without DNA. Germline V gene data show CDR1 as SQVTM and CDR2 as ANQGSEA. CDR3 length: 15 amino acids.

The chain carries TRBV5-1 and TRBJ2-1; with no DNA, the TCRdb D assignment of TRBD1 cannot be verified. The germline V gene has CDR1 SGHRS and CDR2 YFSETQ. This CDR3 region has 13 residues. The chain's CDR3 is CASSRDNYNEQFF. The variable domain in full, with the rest retrieved from reference TRBV5-1 and TRBJ2-1, is KAGVTQTPRYLIKTRGQQVTLSCSPISGHRSVSWYQQTPGQGLQFLFEYFSETQRNKGNFPGRFSGRQFSNSRSEMNVSTLELGDSALYLCASSRDNYNEQFFGPGTRLTVL.

The rearrangement joins TRBV5-1 to TRBJ1-1. This CDR3 is 15 amino acids long. Looked up from germline, CDR1 is SGHRS and CDR2 is YFSETQ. CDR3 sequence reads: CASSPERLMNTEAFF.

This chain uses TRBV5-1 with TRBJ2-7; no DNA is available, so the TRBD2 call from TCRdb remains unchecked. Per germline, CDR1 SGHRS and CDR2 YFSETQ. The CDR3 runs 15 residues. The CDR3 is CASSLSSGRDYEQYF.

This sequence joins TRBV11-2 and TRBJ2-1. The germline V gene has CDR1 SGHAT and CDR2 FQNNGV. The CDR3 is 13 residues long. The CDR3 region is CASRVLSYNEQFF. The variable domain in full, completed from reference TRBV11-2 and TRBJ2-1, reads EAGVAQSPRYKIIEKRQSVAFWCNPISGHATLYWYQQILGQGPKLLIQFQNNGVVDDSQLPKDRFSAERLKGVDSTLKIQPAKLEDSAVYLCASRVLSYNEQFFGPGTRLTVL.

The chain combines TRBV5-1 with TRBJ2-1; TCRdb's D call, TRBD2, is unchecked because there is no DNA. Germline values: CDR1 SGHRS, CDR2 YFSETQ. This CDR3 is built from 14 residues. CDR3 in amino acids: CASSFQAEYNEQFF.

The rearrangement joins TRBV10-3 to TRBJ1-4. CDR1 is ENHRY and CDR2 is SYGVKD in the germline V gene. CDR3 length: 16 residues. CDR3 region: CAISEREGASPQKLFF.

This rearrangement joins TRBV6-5 to TRBJ1-1. The CDR3 has 17 amino acids. The V gene's germline CDR1 is MNHEY and CDR2 SVGAGI. CDR3 residues: CASSYSRTAVTNTEAFF.

The V and J genes are TRBV12-3 or TRBV12-4 and TRBJ2-5; no DNA is available, so the TRBD2 call from TCRdb remains unchecked. The CDR3 has 16 amino acids. The CDR3 region is CASSRTSGRAGETQYF.

The chain joins TRBV7-8 to TRBJ2-1; absent DNA, TCRdb's TRBD2 call cannot be checked. CDR3 length: 15 residues. Germline V gene sequence: CDR1 SGHVS, CDR2 FQNEAQ. CDR3 sequence reads: CASSGGTGRHNEQFF.

V and J are TRBV5-1 and TRBJ2-3; TCRdb's D call of TRBD1 is untestable without DNA. The length of the CDR3 is 16 residues. Germline lookup yields CDR1 SGHRS and CDR2 YFSETQ. The CDR3: CASSFGGRGGTDTQYF.

The chain joins TRBV29-1 to TRBJ2-3; TCRdb indicates TRBD2, and absent DNA this call remains unverified. The CDR3 spans 18 residues. CDR1 is SQVTM and CDR2 is ANQGSEA in the germline V gene. CDR3 loop: CSVDARTSGRPSADTQYF.

This chain links TRBV7-2 with TRBJ2-3; TCRdb selects TRBD2, and the lack of DNA leaves this call unchecked. Germline CDR1 SGHTA, CDR2 FQGNSA. The CDR3 runs to 14 residues. The CDR3 sequence is CASSLGLASGTQYF. Full variable domain (outside the CDR3, taken from reference TRBV7-2 and TRBJ2-3): GAGVSQSPSNKVTEKGKDVELRCDPISGHTALYWYRQSLGQGLEFLIYFQGNSAPDKSGLPSDRFSAERTGGSVSTLTIQRTQQEDSAVYLCASSLGLASGTQYFGPGTRLTVL.

The V and J genes are TRBV5-1 and TRBJ2-1; with no DNA, the TCRdb D assignment of TRBD2 cannot be verified. CDR3 length equals 18 residues. CDR1 is SGHRS, CDR2 YFSETQ, per germline. CDR3: CASSLALTSGRYGNEQFF.

The chain links TRBV12-3 or TRBV12-4 to TRBJ2-1. The CDR3 consists of 13 residues. CDR3 loop: CASSFGELVEQFF.

The genes are TRBV4-1 and TRBJ2-1; TCRdb names TRBD1, which stays unverified in the absence of DNA. Germline V CDR1 and CDR2: MGHRA, YSYEKL. The CDR3 covers 15 residues. The CDR3 region is CASSGTGGLYNEQFF.

The J gene is TRBJ2-3, the V gene TRBV7-3; the TCRdb D gene call, TRBD2, has no DNA to confirm it. Germline CDR1 and CDR2: SGHTA and FQGTGA. CDR3 length: 15 amino acids. The CDR3 loop is CASSRRTSGTDTQYF. Based on the CDR3 plus reference TRBV7-3 and TRBJ2-3, the full variable domain is GAGVSQTPSNKVTEKGKYVELRCDPISGHTALYWYRQSLGQGPEFLIYFQGTGAADDSGLPNDRFFAVRPEGSVSTLKIQRTERGDSAVYLCASSRRTSGTDTQYFGPGTRLTVL.